The entry below describes one T cell receptor beta chain. No antigen is known for it. Germline values: CDR1 MNHNS, CDR2 SASEGT. This CDR3 spans 13 amino acids. Enrolled ophthalmopathy patients presented with a Clinical Activity Score of at least 3, a NOSPECS grade of at least 4, and disease duration under 3 months. Patients were excluded for uncontrolled infection, other autoimmune disease, pregnancy or lactation. Fresh peripheral blood, 9.5 to 10 ml of it, supplied the PBMCs. The data derive from a study of T cells in Graves' hyperthyroidism and ophthalmopathy. Researchers amplified the TCR beta CDR3 regions from RNA transcripts. Primed by the HTBI set, a first-round RT-PCR was run on the TCR CDR3. TCRdb re-analysed the multiplex PCR reads in MiXCR, keeping a single row per CDR3 protein. The sample lists hundreds of thousands of distinct CDR3 sequences; 14% to 15% were seen once. The study, taken as a whole, reports: Peripheral blood also featured most of the thyroid clonotypes expanded above 0.001.

This chain connects TRBV6-1 to TRBJ1-5; D perhaps matches TRBD1 (5 bases). Sequencing input: blood. The receptor comes from a middle-aged woman with Graves' ophthalmopathy. This chain's CDR3 is CAGRQGGDQPQHF. The CDR3 DNA is TGTGCGGGGAGGCAGGGCGGTGATCAGCCCCAGCATTTT.